This paragraph reports one T cell receptor beta chain. Germline lookup yields CDR1 SGHRS and CDR2 YFSETQ. This CDR3 spans 15 amino acids. J lost 5 bases, V lost 1 base, and 5 bases had no gene match. This record comes from a study of blood T cell repertoires in COVID-19. Across the study: The origin of the acute and convalescent COVID-19 samples was the United States, Italy and Spain. In each case, the material was cDNA or gDNA derived from T cells, B-cell-depleted T cells, or PBMCs.

Clones were sequenced by immunoSEQ multiplex PCR, and TCRdb holds only the in-frame ones, with some missing. The sample has under 300,000 clones, 85% seen once; the top ten hold 13%. Sequenced sample: peripheral blood. This clonotype was sampled from a human donor in a cohort sampled during active COVID-19. This chain links TRBV5-1 with TRBJ2-5; 10 bases are shared with TRBD2. This CDR3 is CASSLPSGSRETQYF. The DNA for the CDR3 is TGCGCCAGCAGCTTGCCTAGCGGGAGTAGGGAGACCCAGTACTTC.